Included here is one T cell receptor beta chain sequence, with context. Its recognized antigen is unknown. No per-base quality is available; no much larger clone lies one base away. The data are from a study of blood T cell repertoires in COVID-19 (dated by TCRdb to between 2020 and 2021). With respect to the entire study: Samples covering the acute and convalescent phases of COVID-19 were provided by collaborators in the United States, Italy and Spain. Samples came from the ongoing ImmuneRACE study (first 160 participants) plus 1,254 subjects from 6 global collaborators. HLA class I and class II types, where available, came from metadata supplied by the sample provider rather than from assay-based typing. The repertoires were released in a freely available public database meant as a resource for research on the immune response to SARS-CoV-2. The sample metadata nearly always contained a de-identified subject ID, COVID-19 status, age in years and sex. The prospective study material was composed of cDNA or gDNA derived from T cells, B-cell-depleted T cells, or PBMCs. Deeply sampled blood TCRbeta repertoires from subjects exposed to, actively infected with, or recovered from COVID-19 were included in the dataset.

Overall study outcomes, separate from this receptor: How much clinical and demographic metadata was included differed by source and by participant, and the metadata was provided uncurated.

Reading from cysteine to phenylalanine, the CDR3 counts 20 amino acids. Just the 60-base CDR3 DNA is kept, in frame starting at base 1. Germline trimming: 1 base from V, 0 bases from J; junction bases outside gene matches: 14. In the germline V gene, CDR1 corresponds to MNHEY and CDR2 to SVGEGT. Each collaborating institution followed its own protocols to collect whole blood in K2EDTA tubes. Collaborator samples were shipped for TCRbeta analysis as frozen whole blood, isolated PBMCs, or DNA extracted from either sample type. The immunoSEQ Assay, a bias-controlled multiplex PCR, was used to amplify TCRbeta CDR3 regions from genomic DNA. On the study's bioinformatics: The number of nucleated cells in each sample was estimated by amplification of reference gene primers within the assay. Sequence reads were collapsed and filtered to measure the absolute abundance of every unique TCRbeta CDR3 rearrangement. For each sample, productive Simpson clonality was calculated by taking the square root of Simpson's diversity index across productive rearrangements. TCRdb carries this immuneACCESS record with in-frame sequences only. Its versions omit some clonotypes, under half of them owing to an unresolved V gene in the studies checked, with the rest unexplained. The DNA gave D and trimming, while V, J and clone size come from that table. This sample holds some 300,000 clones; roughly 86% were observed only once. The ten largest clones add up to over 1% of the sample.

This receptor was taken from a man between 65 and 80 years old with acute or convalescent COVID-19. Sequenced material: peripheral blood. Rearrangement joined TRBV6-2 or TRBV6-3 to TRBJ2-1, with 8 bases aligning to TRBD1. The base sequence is TGTGCCAGCAGTTACTGGGCCAGGGGGCCCCTCCATAGCTCCTACAATGAGCAGTTCTTC. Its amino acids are CASSYWARGPLHSSYNEQFF.